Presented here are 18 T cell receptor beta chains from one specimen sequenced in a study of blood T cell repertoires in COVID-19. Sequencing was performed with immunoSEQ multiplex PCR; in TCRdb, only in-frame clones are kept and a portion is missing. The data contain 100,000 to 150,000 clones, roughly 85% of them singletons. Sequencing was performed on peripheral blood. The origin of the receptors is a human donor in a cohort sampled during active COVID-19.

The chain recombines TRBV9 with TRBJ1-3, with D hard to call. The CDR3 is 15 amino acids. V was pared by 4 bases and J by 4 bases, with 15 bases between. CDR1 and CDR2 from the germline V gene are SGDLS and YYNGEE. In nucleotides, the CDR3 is TGTGCCAGCAGCTCCCTTCCTGGCGGCGGAAACACCATATATTTT. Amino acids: CASSSLPGGGNTIYF.

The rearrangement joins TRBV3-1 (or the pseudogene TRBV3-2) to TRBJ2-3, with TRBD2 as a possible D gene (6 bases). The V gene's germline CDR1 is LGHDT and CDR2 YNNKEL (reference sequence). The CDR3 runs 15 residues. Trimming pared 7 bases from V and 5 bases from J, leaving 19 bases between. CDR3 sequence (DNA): TGTGCCAGCACCCCCGGGGCTAGCGCCGTAGATACGCAGTATTTT. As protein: CASTPGASAVDTQYF.

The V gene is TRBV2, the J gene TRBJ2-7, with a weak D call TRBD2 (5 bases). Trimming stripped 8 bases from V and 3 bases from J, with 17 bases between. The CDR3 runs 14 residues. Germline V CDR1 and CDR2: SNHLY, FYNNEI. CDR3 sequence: CASGLSARIYEQYF. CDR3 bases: TGTGCCAGCGGACTGTCAGCGAGAATCTACGAGCAGTACTTC.

Here the CDR3 DNA reads TGTGCCAGCAGTTCGGGACAGGGGGAATATGGCTACACCTTC. Translated, it gives CASSSGQGEYGYTF. The chain joins TRBV5-4 to TRBJ1-2; 11 bases are shared with TRBD1. The V gene's germline CDR1 is SGHNT and CDR2 YYREEE (reference sequence). J gave up 5 bases and V 5 bases, and 5 bases lay outside the gene matches. This CDR3 region has 14 residues.

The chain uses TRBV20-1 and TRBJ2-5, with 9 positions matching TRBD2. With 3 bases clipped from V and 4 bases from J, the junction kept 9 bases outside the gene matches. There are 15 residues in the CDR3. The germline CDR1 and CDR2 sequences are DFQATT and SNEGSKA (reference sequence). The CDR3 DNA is TGCAGTGCTAGTCCGGTAGCGGGAGCCCCAGAGACCCAGTACTTC. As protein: CSASPVAGAPETQYF.

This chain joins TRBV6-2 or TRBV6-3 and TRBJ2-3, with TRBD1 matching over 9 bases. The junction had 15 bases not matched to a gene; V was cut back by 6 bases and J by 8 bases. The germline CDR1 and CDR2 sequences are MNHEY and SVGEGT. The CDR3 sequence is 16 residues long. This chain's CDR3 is CASSPRTGVPWGTQYF. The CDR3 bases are TGTGCCAGCAGCCCCAGGACAGGGGTGCCATGGGGTACGCAGTATTTT.

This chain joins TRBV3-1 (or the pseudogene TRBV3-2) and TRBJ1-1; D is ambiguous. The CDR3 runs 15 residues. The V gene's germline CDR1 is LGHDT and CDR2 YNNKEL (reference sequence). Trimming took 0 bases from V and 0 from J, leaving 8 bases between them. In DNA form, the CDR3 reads TGTGCCAGCAGCCAAGAGACGGAGTTGAACACTGAAGCTTTCTTT. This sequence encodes CASSQETELNTEAFF.

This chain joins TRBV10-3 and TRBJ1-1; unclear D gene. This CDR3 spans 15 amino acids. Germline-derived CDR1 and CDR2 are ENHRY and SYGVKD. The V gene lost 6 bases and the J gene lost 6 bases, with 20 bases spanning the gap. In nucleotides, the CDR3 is TGTGCCATCAGAGACGAGGGTCGCCGGACCCCTGAAGCTTTCTTT. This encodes CAIRDEGRRTPEAFF.

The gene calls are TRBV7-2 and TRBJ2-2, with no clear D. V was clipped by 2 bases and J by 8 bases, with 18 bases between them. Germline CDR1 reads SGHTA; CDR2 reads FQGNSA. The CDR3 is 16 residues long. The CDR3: CASSLIGVVPAGELFF. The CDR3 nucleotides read TGTGCCAGCAGCTTAATAGGAGTCGTCCCGGCTGGGGAGCTGTTTTTT.

CDR3: CASSPNRDFDYEQYF. The CDR3 nucleotides read TGTGCCAGCAGCCCAAACAGGGATTTCGACTACGAGCAGTACTTC. The chain joins TRBV7-8 to TRBJ2-7; D might be TRBD1 (6 bases). From germline, CDR1 is SGHVS and CDR2 FQNEAQ. The CDR3 spans 15 residues. The V and J ends lost 5 bases and 3 bases respectively, with 17 bases between them.

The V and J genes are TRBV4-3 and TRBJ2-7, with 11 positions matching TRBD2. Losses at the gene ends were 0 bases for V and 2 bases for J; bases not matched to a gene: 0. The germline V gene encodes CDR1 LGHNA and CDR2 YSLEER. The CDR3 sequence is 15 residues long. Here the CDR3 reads CASSQDSGRAYEQYF. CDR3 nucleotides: TGCGCCAGCAGCCAAGATAGCGGGAGGGCCTACGAGCAGTACTTC.

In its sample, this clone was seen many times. DNA for the CDR3: TGTGCCAGCAGTTACTCGTGGCGGGGGAACTACGAGCAGTACTTC. Its protein product is CASSYSWRGNYEQYF. This chain joins TRBV6-5 and TRBJ2-7; 7 positions agree with TRBD2. This CDR3 has 15 amino acids. The germline V gene has CDR1 MNHEY and CDR2 SVGAGI. V shed 0 bases, J shed 3 bases, and the junction held 5 bases outside the gene matches.

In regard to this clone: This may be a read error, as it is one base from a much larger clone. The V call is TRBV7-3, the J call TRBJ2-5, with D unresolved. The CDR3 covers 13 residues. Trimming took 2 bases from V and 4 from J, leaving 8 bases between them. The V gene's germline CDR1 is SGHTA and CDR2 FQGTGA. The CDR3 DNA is TGTGCCAGCAGCTTATCTGCGCGAGAGACCCAGTACTTC. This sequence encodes CASSLSARETQYF.

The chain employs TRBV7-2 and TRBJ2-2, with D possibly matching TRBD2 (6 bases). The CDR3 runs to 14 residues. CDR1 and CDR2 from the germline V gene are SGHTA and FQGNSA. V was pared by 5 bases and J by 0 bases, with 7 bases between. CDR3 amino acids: CASSRTTNTGELFF. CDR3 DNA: TGTGCCAGCAGCCGGACTACGAACACCGGGGAGCTGTTTTTT. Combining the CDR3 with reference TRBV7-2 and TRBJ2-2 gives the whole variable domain GAGVSQSPSNKVTEKGKDVELRCDPISGHTALYWYRQSLGQGLEFLIYFQGNSAPDKSGLPSDRFSAERTGGSVSTLTIQRTQQEDSAVYLCASSRTTNTGELFFGEGSRLTVL.

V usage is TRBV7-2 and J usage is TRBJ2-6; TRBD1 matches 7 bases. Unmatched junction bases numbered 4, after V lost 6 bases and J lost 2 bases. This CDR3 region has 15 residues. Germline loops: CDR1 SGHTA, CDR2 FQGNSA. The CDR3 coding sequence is TGTGCCAGCAGACAACAGGGGACTGGGGCCAACGTCCTGACTTTC. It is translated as CASRQQGTGANVLTF. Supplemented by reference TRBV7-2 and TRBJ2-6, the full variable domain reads GAGVSQSPSNKVTEKGKDVELRCDPISGHTALYWYRQSLGQGLEFLIYFQGNSAPDKSGLPSDRFSAERTGGSVSTLTIQRTQQEDSAVYLCASRQQGTGANVLTFGAGSRLTVL.

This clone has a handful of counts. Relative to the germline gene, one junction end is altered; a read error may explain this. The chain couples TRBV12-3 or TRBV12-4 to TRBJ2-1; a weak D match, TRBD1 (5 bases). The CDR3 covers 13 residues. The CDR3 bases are TGTGCCAGCAGCTTAGGGGCTAACAATGAGCAGTTCTTC. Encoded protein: CASSLGANNEQFF.

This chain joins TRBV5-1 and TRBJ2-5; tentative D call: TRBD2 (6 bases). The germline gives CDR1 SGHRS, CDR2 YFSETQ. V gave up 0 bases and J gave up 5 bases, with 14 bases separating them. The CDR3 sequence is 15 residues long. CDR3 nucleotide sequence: TGCGCCAGCAGCTTGGCCCCCAGCGGAGGGGAGACCCAGTACTTC. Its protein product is CASSLAPSGGETQYF.

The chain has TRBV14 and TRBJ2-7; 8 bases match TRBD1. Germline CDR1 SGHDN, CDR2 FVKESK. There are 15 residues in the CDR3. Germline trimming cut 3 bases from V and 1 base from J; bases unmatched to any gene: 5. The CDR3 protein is CASSHSRGPSYEQYF. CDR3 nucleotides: TGTGCCAGCAGCCACTCCAGGGGGCCGTCCTACGAGCAGTACTTC. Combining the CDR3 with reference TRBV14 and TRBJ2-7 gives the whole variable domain EAGVTQFPSHSVIEKGQTVTLRCDPISGHDNLYWYRRVMGKEIKFLLHFVKESKQDESGMPNNRFLAERTGGTYSTLKVQPAELEDSGVYFCASSHSRGPSYEQYFGPGTRLTVT.